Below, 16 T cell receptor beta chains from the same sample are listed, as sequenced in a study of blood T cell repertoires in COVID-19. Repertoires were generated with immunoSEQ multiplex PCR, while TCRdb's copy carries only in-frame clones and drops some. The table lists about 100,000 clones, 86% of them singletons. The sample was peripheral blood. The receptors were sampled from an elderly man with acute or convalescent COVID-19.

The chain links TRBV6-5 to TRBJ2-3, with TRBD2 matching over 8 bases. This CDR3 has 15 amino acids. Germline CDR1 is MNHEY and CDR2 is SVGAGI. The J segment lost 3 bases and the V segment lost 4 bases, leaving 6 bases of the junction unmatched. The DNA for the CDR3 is TGTGCCAGCAGTTTGGCGGGAGGCGGGACAGATACGCAGTATTTT. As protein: CASSLAGGGTDTQYF.

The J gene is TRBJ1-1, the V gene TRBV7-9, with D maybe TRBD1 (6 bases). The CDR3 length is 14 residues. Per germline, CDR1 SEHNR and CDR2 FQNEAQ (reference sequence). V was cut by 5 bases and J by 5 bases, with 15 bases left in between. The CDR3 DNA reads TGTGCCAGCAGCCGCCGAGGGGGAACGACTGAAGCTTTCTTT. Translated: CASSRRGGTTEAFF.

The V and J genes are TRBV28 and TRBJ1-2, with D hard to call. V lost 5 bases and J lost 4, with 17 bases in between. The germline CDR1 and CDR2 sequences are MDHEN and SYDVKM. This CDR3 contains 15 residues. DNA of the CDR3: TGTGCCAGCAGTCCCCCCCATAACTCAGGCTATGGCTACACCTTC. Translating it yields CASSPPHNSGYGYTF.

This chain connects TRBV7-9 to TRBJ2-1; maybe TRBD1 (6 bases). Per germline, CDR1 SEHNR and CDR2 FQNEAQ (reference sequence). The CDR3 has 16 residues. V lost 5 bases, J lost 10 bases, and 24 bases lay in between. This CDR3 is CASSGGIRATSGEQFF. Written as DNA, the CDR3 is TGTGCCAGCAGCGGGGGCATCCGGGCCACCTCAGGGGAGCAGTTCTTC.

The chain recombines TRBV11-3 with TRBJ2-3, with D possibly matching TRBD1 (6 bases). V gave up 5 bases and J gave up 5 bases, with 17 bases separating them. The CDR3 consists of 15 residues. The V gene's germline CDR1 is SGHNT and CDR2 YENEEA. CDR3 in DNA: TGTGCCAGCAGCCCGGACAGCTCCTGGGGAGATACGCAGTATTTT. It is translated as CASSPDSSWGDTQYF.

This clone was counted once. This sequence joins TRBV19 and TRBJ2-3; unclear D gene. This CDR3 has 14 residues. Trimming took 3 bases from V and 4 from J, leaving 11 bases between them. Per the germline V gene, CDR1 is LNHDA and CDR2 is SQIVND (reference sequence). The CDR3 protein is CASSIERRADTQYF. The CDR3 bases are TGTGCCAGTAGTATCGAAAGGAGAGCAGATACGCAGTATTTT.

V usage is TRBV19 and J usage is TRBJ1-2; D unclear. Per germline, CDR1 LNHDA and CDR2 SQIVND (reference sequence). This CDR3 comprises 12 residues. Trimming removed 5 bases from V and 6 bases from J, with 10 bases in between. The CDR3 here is CASSGLTDGYTF. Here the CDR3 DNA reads TGTGCCAGTAGTGGGCTCACGGATGGCTACACCTTC.

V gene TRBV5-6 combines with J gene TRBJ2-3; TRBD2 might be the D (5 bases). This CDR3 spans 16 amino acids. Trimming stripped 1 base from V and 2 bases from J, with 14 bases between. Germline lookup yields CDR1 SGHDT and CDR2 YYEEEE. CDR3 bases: TGTGCCAGCAGCTTGACAGAAGCGGTCCTCACAGATACGCAGTATTTT. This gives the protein CASSLTEAVLTDTQYF.

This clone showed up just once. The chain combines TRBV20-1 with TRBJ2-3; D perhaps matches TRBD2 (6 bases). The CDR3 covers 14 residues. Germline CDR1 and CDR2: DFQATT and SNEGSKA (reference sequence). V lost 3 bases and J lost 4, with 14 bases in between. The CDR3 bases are TGCAGTGCTAGTCTAGCGCATAAGGCAGATACGCAGTATTTT. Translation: CSASLAHKADTQYF.

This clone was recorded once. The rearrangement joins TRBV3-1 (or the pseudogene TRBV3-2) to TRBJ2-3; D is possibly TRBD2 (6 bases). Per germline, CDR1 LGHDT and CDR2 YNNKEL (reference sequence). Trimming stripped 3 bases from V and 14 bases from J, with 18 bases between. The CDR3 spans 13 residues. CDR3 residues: CASSQRDSSEVYF. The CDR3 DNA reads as TGTGCCAGCAGCCAGAGGGACTCCTCCGAGGTGTATTTT.

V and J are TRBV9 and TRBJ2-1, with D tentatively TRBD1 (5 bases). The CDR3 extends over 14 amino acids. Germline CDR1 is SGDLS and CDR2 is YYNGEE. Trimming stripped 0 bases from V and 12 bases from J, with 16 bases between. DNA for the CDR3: TGTGCCAGCAGCGTAGGGATCCCGACGCAGGGGCAGTTCTTC. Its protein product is CASSVGIPTQGQFF. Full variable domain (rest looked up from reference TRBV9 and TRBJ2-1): DSGVTQTPKHLITATGQRVTLRCSPRSGDLSVYWYQQSLDQGLQFLIQYYNGEERAKGNILERFSAQQFPDLHSELNLSSLELGDSALYFCASSVGIPTQGQFFGPGTRLTVL.

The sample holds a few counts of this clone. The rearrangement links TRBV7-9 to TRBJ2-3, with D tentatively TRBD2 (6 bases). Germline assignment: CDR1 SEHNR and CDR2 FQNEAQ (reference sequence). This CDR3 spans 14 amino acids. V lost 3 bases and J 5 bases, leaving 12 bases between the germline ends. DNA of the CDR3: TGTGCCAGCAGCTTCGGGCGGGATGGAGATACGCAGTATTTT. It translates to CASSFGRDGDTQYF. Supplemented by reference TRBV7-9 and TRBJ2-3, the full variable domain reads DTGVSQNPRHKITKRGQNVTFRCDPISEHNRLYWYRQTLGQGPEFLTYFQNEAQLEKSRLLSDRFSAERPKGSFSTLEIQRTEQGDSAMYLCASSFGRDGDTQYFGPGTRLTVL.

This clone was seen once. The CDR3 nucleotides read TGTGCCAGCAGCTTCCCGACTAGCGGGGAAAATGAGCAGTTCTTC. Translation: CASSFPTSGENEQFF. The chain joins TRBV7-9 to TRBJ2-1; 11 nucleotides line up with TRBD2. This CDR3 region has 15 residues. Germline CDR1 reads SEHNR; CDR2 reads FQNEAQ (reference sequence). J lost 7 bases, V lost 3 bases, and 5 bases had no gene match.

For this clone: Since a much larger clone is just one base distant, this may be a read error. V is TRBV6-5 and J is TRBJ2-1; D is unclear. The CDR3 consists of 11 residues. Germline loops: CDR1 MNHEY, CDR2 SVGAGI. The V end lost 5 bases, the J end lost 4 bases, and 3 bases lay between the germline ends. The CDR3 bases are TGTGCCAGCAGTCCTTACAATGAGCAGTTCTTC. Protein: CASSPYNEQFF.

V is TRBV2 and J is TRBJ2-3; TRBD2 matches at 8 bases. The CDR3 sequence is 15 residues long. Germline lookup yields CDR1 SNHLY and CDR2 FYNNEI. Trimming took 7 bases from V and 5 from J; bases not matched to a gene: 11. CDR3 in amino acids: CASTLGGGGIDTQYF. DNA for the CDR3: TGTGCCAGCACCCTTGGGGGCGGGGGGATAGATACGCAGTATTTT.

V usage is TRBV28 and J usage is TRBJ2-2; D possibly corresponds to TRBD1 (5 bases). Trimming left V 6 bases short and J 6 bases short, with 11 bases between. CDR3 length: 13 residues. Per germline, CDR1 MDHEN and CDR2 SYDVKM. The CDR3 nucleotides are TGTGCCAGCAGCTTTGCAGGGCCCGGGGAGCTGTTTTTT. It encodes CASSFAGPGELFF.